These T cell receptor beta chains were read from a single sample in a study of Ad26.COV2.S vaccination and SARS-CoV-2 variants. Some clones are missing from TCRdb's copy, which holds only in-frame ones; the method was immunoSEQ multiplex PCR. The data contain about 400,000 clones, approximately 91% of them singletons. Sequenced here: peripheral blood, sampled in a trial of Ad26.COV2.S vaccine versus placebo. The receptors originated from a person between 18 and 60 years old who received the Ad26.COV2.S COVID-19 vaccine or a placebo. Both conserved end residues are part of each CDR3. D genes are given only for firm matches. Some rows mark clone size as missing; the rest say once, few, many or name a class of expanded clone.

clone size	D gene	V gene	J gene	CDR3 DNA	CDR3 protein
.	TRBD1	TRBV29-1	TRBJ1-3	TGCAGCGTTGTACAGGGGGCAGGAGGAAACACCATATATTTT	CSVVQGAGGNTIYF
.	.	TRBV28	TRBJ2-1	TGTGCCAGCAGTTTCCCACTTGGGGGAGAATCCTACAATGAGCAGTTCTTC	CASSFPLGGESYNEQFF
.	.	TRBV6-5	TRBJ1-1	TGTGCCAGCATCGGGGGGGTCACTGAAGCTTTCTTT	CASIGGVTEAFF
.	TRBD1	TRBV28	TRBJ1-1	TGTGCCAGCAGTTTCAGACCGGGACAGCTAACTGAAGCTTTCTTT	CASSFRPGQLTEAFF
.	.	TRBV14	TRBJ2-2	TGTGCCAGCAGCCACCGGAGGACTAATTTTTGGTCCGGGGAGCTGTTTTTT	CASSHRRTNFWSGELFF
.	.	TRBV4-3	TRBJ2-7	TGCGCCAGCAGCCAGGGGGGAGGAGCCTACGAGCAGTACTTC	CASSQGGGAYEQYF
once	TRBD1	TRBV19	TRBJ1-6	TGTGCCAGTAGTATAGCCATCGTAGACCCAAGGACAGGATCTTCACCCCTCCACTTT	CASSIAIVDPRTGSSPLHF
.	.	TRBV4-3	TRBJ2-7	TGCGCCAGCAGCCAAGAACAGGAATCCCACGAGCAGTACTTC	CASSQEQESHEQYF
.	.	TRBV11-2	TRBJ1-3	TGTGCCAGCAGCTTAACAGGGCTCTCTGGAAACACCATATATTTT	CASSLTGLSGNTIYF
.	.	TRBV2	TRBJ2-3	TGTGCCAGCAGGGGGGACTTTCGCACAGATACGCAGTATTTT	CASRGDFRTDTQYF
.	.	TRBV28	TRBJ1-2	TGTGCCAGCAGTTTAGGCGCCGGGATCTATGGCTACACCTTC	CASSLGAGIYGYTF
.	TRBD1	TRBV28	TRBJ2-3	TGTGCCAGCGGGGACAGCAGCACAGATACGCAGTATTTT	CASGDSSTDTQYF
.	.	TRBV30	TRBJ2-1	TGTGCCTGGAGACCCCCGGGACATATCGATGAGCAGTTCTTC	CAWRPPGHIDEQFF
.	TRBD2	TRBV7-8	TRBJ2-7	TGTGCCAGCAGCTTGGGACTAGCGGACTACGAGCAGTACTTC	CASSLGLADYEQYF
.	.	TRBV2	TRBJ2-5	TGTGCCAGCGCGGGCCAAGAGACCCAGTACTTC	CASAGQETQYF
.	.	TRBV7-2	TRBJ2-1	TGTGCCAGCAGCTTAGGATTAGCGGACCTTAACAATGAGCAGTTCTTC	CASSLGLADLNNEQFF
.	TRBD1	TRBV5-1	TRBJ2-5	TGCGCCAGCAGCCTCTACGGGGACAGGACACAAGAGACCCAGTACTTC	CASSLYGDRTQETQYF
.	TRBD1	TRBV5-6	TRBJ2-7	TGTGCCAGCAGCCGAGACAGGGGGCAGCAGTACTTC	CASSRDRGQQYF
.	TRBD1	TRBV7-6	TRBJ1-6	TGTGCCAGCAGCCTCGACAGGGGTTCCTATAATTCACCCCTCCACTTT	CASSLDRGSYNSPLHF
.	TRBD2	TRBV5-1	TRBJ2-1	TGCGCCAGCAGCTTGGCCGGACTAGCGGGTCAGGGGCAGTTCTTC	CASSLAGLAGQGQFF
.	.	TRBV24-1	TRBJ2-7	TGTGCCACCAGTGACCAGGGCAACTACGAGCAGTACTTC	CATSDQGNYEQYF
.	.	TRBV19	TRBJ1-1	TGTGCCAGTAGTATCATCGGACAGCTGACATGGGGGAACACTGAAGCTTTCTTT	CASSIIGQLTWGNTEAFF
.	.	TRBV12-3/TRBV12-4	TRBJ1-1	TGTGCCAGCAGTGGGGAGCACACTGAAGCTTTCTTT	CASSGEHTEAFF
.	.	TRBV18	TRBJ2-7	TGTGCCAGCTCACCACCGGGGAAGCGGCTTATCTCCTACGAGCAGTACTTC	CASSPPGKRLISYEQYF
.	.	TRBV18	TRBJ1-4	TGTGCCAGCTCACCACGGGCAGCTAATGAAAAACTGTTTTTT	CASSPRAANEKLFF
once	.	TRBV5-1	TRBJ2-5	TGCGCCAGCAGGGCATACCCCAGAGAAGAGACCCAGTACTTC	CASRAYPREETQYF
.	.	TRBV5-6	TRBJ1-5	TGTGCCAGCAGCCCTGGTGGGAGGGGGGACAATCAGCCCCAGCATTTT	CASSPGGRGDNQPQHF
.	TRBD2	TRBV7-9	TRBJ2-3	TGTGCCAGCAGCTTTCTCCTGGGACTAGGAGGCACAGATACGCAGTATTTT	CASSFLLGLGGTDTQYF
.	TRBD1	TRBV7-2	TRBJ1-2	TGTGCCAGCAGAGAGGCGGGGACAGGTACACACTATGGCTACACCTTC	CASREAGTGTHYGYTF
.	TRBD1	TRBV27	TRBJ2-2	TGTGCCAGCAGTTTCGGACAGGGAAGCACCGGGGAGCTGTTTTTT	CASSFGQGSTGELFF
.	TRBD2	TRBV9	TRBJ2-3	TGTGCCAGCAGCGACCGTAGCGGGAGGGCCAGCACAGATACGCAGTATTTT	CASSDRSGRASTDTQYF
.	.	TRBV6-2/TRBV6-3	TRBJ2-5	TGTGCCAGCAGTTACTCAGATGAGACCCAGTACTTC	CASSYSDETQYF
.	.	TRBV7-8	TRBJ2-4	TGTGCCAGCGGATACGGCGGAGGAGCGAACATTCAGTACTTC	CASGYGGGANIQYF
.	.	TRBV7-2	TRBJ2-2	TGTGCCAGCAGCTTGCAGGGCTCGAGCACCGGGGAGCTGTTTTTT	CASSLQGSSTGELFF
.	.	TRBV28	TRBJ1-2	TGTGCCAGCAGTTTAAACGAGGCTTATGGCTACACCTTC	CASSLNEAYGYTF
.	.	TRBV28	TRBJ2-2	TGTGCCAGCAGTTTTTCGACCGGGGAGCTGTTTTTT	CASSFSTGELFF
.	.	TRBV5-5	TRBJ1-2	TGTGCCAGCACCCCGCGGGGATCGACGGGCGGGTACACCTTC	CASTPRGSTGGYTF
.	.	TRBV19	TRBJ1-1	TGTGCCAGTAGCTTTTGGAATGATATCGCTTTCTTT	CASSFWNDIAFF
.	TRBD1	TRBV2	TRBJ2-5	TGTGCCAGCAGTGAATACAGGGGCCGAGGAGAGACCCAGTACTTC	CASSEYRGRGETQYF
.	.	TRBV6-5	TRBJ2-1	TGTGCCAGCAGTTACCGGGCGGGGTCCGGCAATGAGCAGTTCTTC	CASSYRAGSGNEQFF
.	.	TRBV7-9	TRBJ1-1	TGTGCCAGCAGCTTAGTTGAAAGAACAGAAGCTTTCTTT	CASSLVERTEAFF
.	.	TRBV2	TRBJ2-2	TGTGCCAGCAGGAACGGGATCGGGGAGCTGTTTTTT	CASRNGIGELFF
.	.	TRBV9	TRBJ2-2	TGTGCCAGCAGCGCGGCCTCTTTAACCGGGGAGCTGTTTTTT	CASSAASLTGELFF
.	.	TRBV21-1	TRBJ2-6	TGTGCCAGCAGCAAGCCATCGGACAGGCCGCCGGACAGGGTCCTGACTTTC	CASSKPSDRPPDRVLTF
.	TRBD1	TRBV27	TRBJ1-4	TGTGCCAGCAGTCCCGGGACAGGGGGTCATCGGCTGGAAAAACTGTTTTTT	CASSPGTGGHRLEKLFF
.	.	TRBV27	TRBJ2-7	TGTGCCAGCAGTTTAAGGGGTCCGGCTAACGAGCAGTACTTC	CASSLRGPANEQYF
.	.	TRBV7-2	TRBJ2-2	TGTGCCAGCAGCTTTTGGGGATCGGGGGAGCTGTTTTTT	CASSFWGSGELFF
.	.	TRBV20-1	TRBJ1-4	TGCAGATCGAACTGGGGAAAACTGTTTTTT	CRSNWGKLFF
.	TRBD2	TRBV9	TRBJ2-5	TGTGCCAGCAGCGTAGACTCGGGCGGGAGATCTTATGAGACCCAGTACTTC	CASSVDSGGRSYETQYF
.	.	TRBV2	TRBJ1-1	TGTGCCAGCAGTGAAAAAGGGTTCCACTTGAACACTGAAGCTTTCTTT	CASSEKGFHLNTEAFF
.	.	TRBV28	TRBJ1-5	TGTGCCAGTTCATTTAGCAATCAGCCCCAGCATTTT	CASSFSNQPQHF
.	.	TRBV11-3	TRBJ1-1	TGTGCCAGCAGCTATAGTGCTCCTGAAGCTTTCTTT	CASSYSAPEAFF
.	TRBD2	TRBV18	TRBJ2-4	TGTGCCAGCTCACGTGAACTAGCGACCCTAGCCAAAAACATTCAGTACTTC	CASSRELATLAKNIQYF
.	TRBD1	TRBV7-2	TRBJ1-1	TGTGCCAGCAGCCCGCTACAGGGGCTGAACACTGAAGCTTTCTTT	CASSPLQGLNTEAFF
.	.	TRBV27	TRBJ1-2	TGTGCCACCCAGACGGGAACACATGGCTACACCTTC	CATQTGTHGYTF